The entry below gives a single T cell receptor (beta chain) sequence along with its context. This specimen comes from a study of patients and donors after allogeneic stem cell transplantation. Each CDR3 protein is one row after TCRdb ran MiXCR on the RT-PCR reads. The repertoire holds roughly 190,000 distinct CDR3 sequences, with more than 35% as singletons. The CDR3 contains 12 residues. The V end was cut by 3 bases, the J end by 7 bases, with 5 bases between. From germline, CDR1 is SGHDT and CDR2 YYEEEE. The chain couples TRBV5-6 to TRBJ1-6; D uncertain. The sequence derives from a human donor who was either an allogeneic HSCT recipient or a stem cell or donor lymphocyte infusion donor (not recorded which). It is not recorded whose cells these are; they may come from a transplant donor. The sequencing input was blood, either unsorted or a sorted T cell fraction (not recorded which). The DNA of the CDR3 is TGTGCCAGCAGCTCCCGAAATTCACCCCTCCACTTT. It yields the protein CASSSRNSPLHF.